This T cell receptor beta chain was profiled in a study of T cell responses to AZD1222 COVID-19 vaccine. As for the study in general: Pooling was applied to second doses at about 4 or about 12 weeks.

Study-level findings and limits: Only five or six AZD1222 recipients were seropositive at baseline. There were vaccine-associated CD4 TCRs across spike, dominant at 160-218 and 743-854.

The method was immunoSEQ multiplex PCR; TCRdb's version includes in-frame clones alone and lacks a portion of them. The sample records 120,000 or so clones, over 70% being singletons. A word on this clone: Its matching antigen is unknown.

Trimming removed 5 bases from V and 3 bases from J, with 14 bases in between. CDR3 length: 15 amino acids. Germline lookup yields CDR1 SNHLY and CDR2 FYNNEI. The sequenced sample was peripheral blood, obtained on day 0 of AZD1222 vaccination. This TCR was recovered from an adult in good health. The chain has TRBV2 and TRBJ1-5; D is ambiguous. For the CDR3, the DNA is TGTGCCAGCAGTCAACAGAATATCGCCAATCAGCCCCAGCATTTT. Protein product: CASSQQNIANQPQHF.